This paragraph reports one TCR beta chain. Per the study methods: Cell counts per sample came from amplifying reference gene primers. The protocol was immunoSEQ multiplex PCR, while the TCRdb copy is restricted to in-frame clones and leaves out a portion. V and J calls and clone size follow that table, whereas D and trimming were derived from the DNA. The data hold about 140,000 clones, with less than 80% observed a single time. The data belong to a study of blood T cell repertoires in COVID-19. At the level of the study: The United States, Italy and Spain supplied acute and convalescent COVID-19 samples.

CDR1 SQVTM and CDR2 ANQGSEA come from the germline V gene. Germline trimming cut 6 bases from V and 4 bases from J; bases unmatched to any gene: 5. This CDR3 has 14 amino acids. The source is a man in his sixties with acute or convalescent COVID-19. V and J are TRBV29-1 and TRBJ2-2; the match to TRBD1 covers 10 bases. Source material: peripheral blood. This CDR3 is CSVGQGLGTGELFF. CDR3 nucleotides: TGCAGCGTGGGACAGGGGTTGGGCACCGGGGAGCTGTTTTTT.